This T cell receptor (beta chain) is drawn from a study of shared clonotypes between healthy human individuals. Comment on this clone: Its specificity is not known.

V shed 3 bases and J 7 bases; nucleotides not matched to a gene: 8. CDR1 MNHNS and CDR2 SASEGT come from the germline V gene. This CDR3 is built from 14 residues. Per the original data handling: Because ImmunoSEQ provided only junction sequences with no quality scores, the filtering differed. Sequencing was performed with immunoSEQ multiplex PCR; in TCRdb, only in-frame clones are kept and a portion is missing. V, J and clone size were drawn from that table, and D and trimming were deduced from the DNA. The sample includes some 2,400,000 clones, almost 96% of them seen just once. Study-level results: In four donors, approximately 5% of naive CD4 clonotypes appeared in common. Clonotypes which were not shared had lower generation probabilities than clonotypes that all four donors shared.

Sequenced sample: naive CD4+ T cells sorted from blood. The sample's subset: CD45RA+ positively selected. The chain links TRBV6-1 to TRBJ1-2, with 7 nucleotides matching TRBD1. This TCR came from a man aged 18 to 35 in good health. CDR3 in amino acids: CASSERGRGGGYTF. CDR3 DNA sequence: TGTGCCAGCAGTGAGAGGGGGCGCGGAGGTGGCTACACCTTC.